This T cell receptor (beta chain) appears in the sequencing data of a study of shared clonotypes between healthy human individuals. Study details: The cohort had two women and a few men, ages 18 to 49. Three plates were used per donor for CD4 naive, three for CD4 memory, two for CD8 naive and one for CD8 memory.

Germline lookup yields CDR1 SGHTA and CDR2 FQGNSA. CDR3 size: 12 residues. V was trimmed by 5 bases and J by 8 bases, leaving 12 bases between them. General study points: Estimated richness was generally greater in naive than memory subsets. Clonotype sharing across several donors was observed for around 4.5% of naive CD4 clonotypes.

Generated by immunoSEQ multiplex PCR, the TCRdb table keeps only in-frame clones and is missing some. The repertoire holds some 1.1 million clones, with approximately 77% as singletons. This clone has ten or more counts. The antigen remains undetermined. Other DNA sequences within the sample encode an identical CDR3. This chain joins TRBV7-2 and TRBJ1-2; D is uncertain. The receptor was isolated from a man younger than 35 in good health. Some clones in this sample may be carry-over from other donors' samples. Sequencing input: memory CD4+ T cells from PBMCs. Subset: CD45RA-negative fraction. CDR3 bases: TGTGCCAGCAGCCCCGGGGTGGGCGGCTACACCTTC. Its translation: CASSPGVGGYTF.